This record covers a single T cell receptor beta chain. The antigen remains unidentified. The CDR3 sequence is 16 residues long. Germline CDR1 reads LNHDA; CDR2 reads SQIVND (reference sequence). With 6 bases clipped from V and 5 bases from J, the junction kept 10 bases outside the gene matches. This specimen comes from a study of T-cell memory formation after mild COVID-19. Study-level results: CD4/CD8 balance characterized clones contracting day 15 to 85, and CD4+ skew characterized later expanders. Contracting clones localized mainly to CM and EM when CD4+ and mainly to EMRA when CD8+. Proof of SARS-CoV-2 specificity was absent for the second-wave clones that crested on day 37.

The TCR alpha and TCR beta cDNA libraries, bearing sample barcodes and UMIs, were generated by 5'RACE using constant-segment primers. TCRdb reprocessed the 5' RACE reads with MiXCR, giving one entry per CDR3 protein. The sample comprises 200,000 to 300,000 distinct CDR3 sequences, roughly 10% of which are singletons, and under 25% rests with the top ten. The TCR comes from a man aged 18 to 30 who had mild COVID-19 (a few samples of this study predate the infection). Cell type and time point are not known. The chain has TRBV19 and TRBJ2-2; 9 bases agree with TRBD1. The material sequenced was PBMCs or a T cell subset sorted from them (not recorded which). This chain's CDR3 is CASSQGGQGMTGELFF. CDR3 nucleotide sequence: TGTGCCAGTAGCCAGGGAGGACAGGGGATGACCGGGGAGCTGTTTTTT. The full variable domain, with the rest looked up from reference TRBV19 and TRBJ2-2, is DGGITQSPKYLFRKEGQNVTLSCEQNLNHDAMYWYRQDPGQGLRLIYYSQIVNDFQKGDIAEGYSVSREKKESFPLTVTSAQKNPTAFYLCASSQGGQGMTGELFFGEGSRLTVL.